The clone carrying this T cell receptor beta chain has ten or more counts. Genomic DNA was employed as the template in profiling TCR beta VDJ and CDR3. MiXCR, run by TCRdb on the reads, gives a single entry per CDR3 protein. The sample records 400,000 to 450,000 distinct CDR3 sequences, 55% to 70% being singletons. V was pared by 4 bases and J by 4 bases, with 5 bases of the junction left unmatched. Germline V lookup: CDR1 SGDLS, CDR2 YYNGEE. This CDR3 spans 15 amino acids. These data are taken from a study of CD8+CD57+ T cells in acquired aplastic anemia. Sequencing input: sorted CD4+, CD8+, or CD8+CD57+ T cells (not recorded which) from PBMCs. The source is a human donor in good health, serving as a control. The rearrangement joins TRBV9 to TRBJ1-4, with 9 bases fitting TRBD1. The CDR3 loop reads CASSTGTGFNEKLFF. The CDR3 region has the DNA TGTGCCAGCAGCACCGGGACAGGGTTTAATGAAAAACTGTTTTTT.